This T cell receptor beta chain was captured by sequencing in a study of T cell repertoires in cytomegalovirus infection. Turning to the study itself: Based on public TCR beta signatures, there were indications of CMV infection and of a matching HLA type.

TCRdb used MiXCR to reprocess the reads, holding one entry per CDR3 protein. The table has 210,000 or so distinct CDR3 sequences, about 5.9% seen once; the top ten hold under 7.5%. The germline V gene encodes CDR1 SGHTA and CDR2 FQGNSA. V lost 2 bases to trimming and J lost 2 bases, with 3 bases between them. This CDR3 has 12 residues. Study-level points and caveats: Summed frequency of shared TCR beta families picked out CMV carriers who also had the relevant HLA. CMV-specific TCR beta clonotypes restricted by HLA-C were the ones dominating the ex vivo response.

This clonotype was seen many times. No antigen is known for it. The receptor's source is a human donor in good health (CMV status not recorded). Some clones in this sample may be carry-over from other donors' samples. V and J are TRBV7-2 and TRBJ1-1, with D uncertain. Input material: PBMCs. CDR3 sequence (DNA): TGTGCCAGCAGCTTATCAAACACTGAAGCTTTCTTT. This gives the protein CASSLSNTEAFF.